This T cell receptor (beta chain) was sequenced for a study of cytomegalovirus exposure and HLA in healthy donors. V was cut by 4 bases and J by 1 base, with 26 bases left in between. CDR1 and CDR2 from the germline V gene are MNHEY and SMNVEV (reference sequence). The CDR3 covers 19 residues. Worth noting for this clone: Its matching antigen is unknown.

Study-level results: For most subjects, TCR beta sequences were reported to predict HLA-A and HLA-B alleles with accuracy. HLA allele associations emerged for 15,000 to 20,000 TCR beta sequences in a later analysis, at 0.05 false discovery rate.

PCR used 60 Vbeta primers and 13 Jbeta primers. The assay was immunoSEQ multiplex PCR, and TCRdb's table has in-frame clones only and misses some. The table has about 150,000 clones, approximately 86% seen once. The chain has TRBV27 and TRBJ2-7; maybe TRBD1 (6 bases). Sample: PBMCs. The sequence came from a woman aged 18-29 years in good health and CMV-seronegative. DNA of the CDR3: TGTGCCAGCAGTTCCAGGGGAACCAACATCAGAGGGGCTTCCTACGAGCAGTACTTC. It yields the protein CASSSRGTNIRGASYEQYF.